The 13 T cell receptor beta chains listed next were all sequenced from one sample in a study of metastatic and nonmetastatic thyroid tumors. No treatment had been given to any patient before thyroid surgery. MiXCR reprocessed the PCR reads for TCRdb. Here the sample spans approximately 25,000 clones, over 25% being singletons. The specimen sequenced was blood. Receptor source: a male donor with papillary thyroid cancer or a benign thyroid nodule (not recorded which). Some clones in this sample may be carry-over from other donors' samples.

The chain joins TRBV5-1 to TRBJ2-6; D is ambiguous. Trimming removed 1 base from V and 0 bases from J, with 11 bases in between. From germline, CDR1 is SGHRS and CDR2 YFSETQ. The CDR3 spans 17 residues. The CDR3 DNA reads TGCGCCAGCAGCTTGTGGGGAAAAGGCTCTGGGGCCAACGTCCTGACTTTC. Translating it yields CASSLWGKGSGANVLTF.

By share of the sample, this clone is medium-sized. The chain employs TRBV7-8 and TRBJ2-1; 10 nucleotides match TRBD2. The trim removed 9 bases at V and 8 bases at J, leaving 10 bases unmatched. The CDR3 spans 14 residues. The germline CDR1 and CDR2 sequences are SGHVS and FQNEAQ. Here the CDR3 reads CARSLAGELYEQFF. CDR3 nucleotides: TGTGCCAGATCTCTAGCGGGAGAGTTATATGAGCAGTTCTTC.

This clone was counted many times. The chain uses TRBV6-1 and TRBJ2-3, with 11 bases identical to TRBD2. The CDR3 is 14 residues long. Germline CDR1 and CDR2: MNHNS and SASEGT. Trimming took 8 bases from V and 1 from J; bases not matched to a gene: 2. Here the CDR3 reads CASALAGGTDTQYF. CDR3 DNA sequence: TGTGCCAGCGCACTAGCGGGAGGCACAGATACGCAGTATTTT.

This clone was seen ten or more times. The CDR3 nucleotides read TGTGCCAGCAGCCGCCTCGGGGGCGGTGACACTGAAGCTTTCTTT. Amino acid sequence: CASSRLGGGDTEAFF. The chain is built from TRBV3-1 and TRBJ1-1; tentative D call: TRBD1 (6 bases). Trimming shortened V by 4 bases and J by 3 bases, and 15 bases separated the two germline ends. Germline V gene lookup returns CDR1 LGHDT and CDR2 YNNKEL (reference sequence). The CDR3 sequence is 15 residues long.

The sample holds many counts of this clone. This chain joins TRBV7-9 and TRBJ1-1; the D is unclear. The V end lost 5 bases, the J end lost 4 bases, and 14 bases lay between the germline ends. Germline lookup yields CDR1 SEHNR and CDR2 FQNEAQ (reference sequence). The CDR3 extends over 14 amino acids. The CDR3 DNA reads TGTGCCAGCAGCATACGAACCTTCCCCACTGAAGCTTTCTTT. It is translated as CASSIRTFPTEAFF.

Notes on this clone: A junction end diverges from the germline sequence, so it may reflect a read error. This CDR3 is also generated by other DNA sequences in the sample. This sequence joins TRBV7-2 and TRBJ2-7; 7 nucleotides align to TRBD2. CDR1 is SGHTA, CDR2 FQGNSA, per germline. The CDR3 has 13 amino acids. The DNA of the CDR3 is TGTGCCAGTAGCTTCGGCGGGAGAGGCGAGCAGTACTTC. Its protein is CASSFGGRGEQYF.

The chain carries TRBV6-2 or TRBV6-3 and TRBJ2-1, with no clear D. The CDR3 is 11 amino acids. Germline CDR1 and CDR2: MNHEY and SVGEGT. Trimming pared 8 bases from V and 7 bases from J, leaving 9 bases between. As DNA, the CDR3 is TGTGCCAGCGGCTACGTAAATGAGCAGTTCTTC. The encoded protein is CASGYVNEQFF.

This clone was recorded at least ten times. The sample contains more than one DNA sequence encoding this CDR3. The chain combines TRBV15 with TRBJ2-4, with 12 bases lining up with TRBD2. Germline V gene lookup returns CDR1 LNHNV and CDR2 YYDKDF (reference sequence). The J segment lost 1 base and the V segment lost 0 bases, leaving 7 bases of the junction unmatched. There are 19 residues in the CDR3. The CDR3: CATSRELAGGGFAKNIQYF. The CDR3 DNA reads TGTGCCACCAGCAGAGAACTAGCGGGAGGAGGATTCGCCAAAAACATTCAGTACTTC.

The chain is built from TRBV5-1 and TRBJ1-1; 9 nucleotides match TRBD1. Losses at the gene ends were 4 bases for V and 4 bases for J; bases not matched to a gene: 5. From germline, CDR1 is SGHRS and CDR2 YFSETQ. This CDR3 is 14 amino acids long. CDR3 coding DNA: TGCGCCAGCAGCATGGACAGGGGAAGCACTGAAGCTTTCTTT. Translation: CASSMDRGSTEAFF.

This chain links TRBV18 with TRBJ2-5; TRBD2 agrees at 7 bases. J gave up 5 bases and V 4 bases, and 10 bases lay outside the gene matches. Germline V gene lookup returns CDR1 KGHSH and CDR2 LQKENI. CDR3 length equals 15 residues. CDR3 sequence: CASSRGLSGFETQYF. In DNA, the CDR3 is TGTGCCAGCTCACGGGGACTATCGGGATTTGAGACCCAGTACTTC.

V usage is TRBV5-1 and J usage is TRBJ2-7; the match to TRBD1 covers 9 bases. After removal of 5 bases from V and 6 bases from J, the junction contained 12 bases not matched to a gene. The germline V gene has CDR1 SGHRS and CDR2 YFSETQ. CDR3 length equals 15 residues. The CDR3 here is CASRPPRDRVCEQYF. CDR3 nucleotide sequence: TGCGCCAGCAGACCACCTCGGGACAGGGTCTGCGAGCAGTACTTC. Looking up the rest from reference TRBV5-1 and TRBJ2-7 gives the full variable domain: KAGVTQTPRYLIKTRGQQVTLSCSPISGHRSVSWYQQTPGQGLQFLFEYFSETQRNKGNFPGRFSGRQFSNSRSEMNVSTLELGDSALYLCASRPPRDRVCEQYFGPGTRLTVT.

This clone was recorded a few times. The V call is TRBV20-1, the J call TRBJ2-7; 8 bases fit TRBD1. CDR3 length: 13 residues. The V and J ends lost 3 bases and 3 bases, in that order; junction bases with no gene match: 4. The germline V gene encodes CDR1 DFQATT and CDR2 SNEGSKA (reference sequence). CDR3 loop: CSASVTGVYEQYF. The CDR3 nucleotides read TGCAGTGCTAGCGTGACAGGGGTCTACGAGCAGTACTTC.

Within the sample, this clone is medium-sized (0.01 to 0.1%). The CDR3 DNA reads as TGTGCCAGTAGGACCGGGACTAGTAAACACAATGAGCAGTTCTTC. It translates to CASRTGTSKHNEQFF. The chain couples TRBV19 to TRBJ2-1; TRBD2 agrees at 8 bases. The CDR3 extends over 15 amino acids. V shed 6 bases, J shed 5 bases, and the junction held 9 bases outside the gene matches. Germline V lookup: CDR1 LNHDA, CDR2 SQIVND (reference sequence). Full variable domain (outside the CDR3, taken from reference TRBV19 and TRBJ2-1): DGGITQSPKYLFRKEGQNVTLSCEQNLNHDAMYWYRQDPGQGLRLIYYSQIVNDFQKGDIAEGYSVSREKKESFPLTVTSAQKNPTAFYLCASRTGTSKHNEQFFGPGTRLTVL.